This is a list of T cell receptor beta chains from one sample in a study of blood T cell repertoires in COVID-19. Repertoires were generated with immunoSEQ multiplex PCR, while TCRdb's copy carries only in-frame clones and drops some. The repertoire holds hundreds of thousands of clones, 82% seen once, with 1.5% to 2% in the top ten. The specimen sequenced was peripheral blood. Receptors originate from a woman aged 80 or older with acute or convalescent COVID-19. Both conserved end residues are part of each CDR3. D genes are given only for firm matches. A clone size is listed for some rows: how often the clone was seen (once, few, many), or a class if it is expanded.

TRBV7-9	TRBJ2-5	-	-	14	TGTGCCAGCAGCTTAGGACTAACCCAAGAGACCCAGTACTTC	CASSLGLTQETQYF
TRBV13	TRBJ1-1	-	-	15	TGTGCCAGCAGAAACACAGGGAAAATGAACACTGAAGCTTTCTTT	CASRNTGKMNTEAFF
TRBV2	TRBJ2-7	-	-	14	TGTGCCAGCAGATTAGTAACCTCACTCTACGAGCAGTACTTC	CASRLVTSLYEQYF
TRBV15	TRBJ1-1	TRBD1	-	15	TGTGCCACCCGCAAACAGGGGCCACGGAACACTGAAGCTTTCTTT	CATRKQGPRNTEAFF
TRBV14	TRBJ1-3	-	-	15	TGTGCCAGCAGCCAAGTCAGAGGATCTGGAAACACCATATATTTT	CASSQVRGSGNTIYF
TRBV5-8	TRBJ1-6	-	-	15	TGTGCCAGCAGCTTTCAAACAGGGCTGGTTTCACCCCTCCACTTT	CASSFQTGLVSPLHF
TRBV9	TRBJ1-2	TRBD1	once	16	TGTGCCAGCACCTTTGGAGGACAGGGTAATAGATATGGCTACACCTTC	CASTFGGQGNRYGYTF
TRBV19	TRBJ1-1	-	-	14	TGTGCCAGTATGGACGGGGGTGTGAACACTGAAGCTTTCTTT	CASMDGGVNTEAFF
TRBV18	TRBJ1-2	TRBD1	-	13	TGTGCCAGCTCATCCGACAGGGACTATGGCTACACCTTC	CASSSDRDYGYTF
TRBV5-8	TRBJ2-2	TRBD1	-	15	TGTGCCAGCAGGCCTGGGACAGCGAACACCGGGGAGCTGTTTTTT	CASRPGTANTGELFF
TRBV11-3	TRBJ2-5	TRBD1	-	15	TGTGCCAGCAGCTTAGTGTGGACAGGGATAGAGACCCAGTACTTC	CASSLVWTGIETQYF
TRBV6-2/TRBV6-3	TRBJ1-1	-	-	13	TGTGCCAGCAGTTACTCGACACGGACTGAAGCTTTCTTT	CASSYSTRTEAFF
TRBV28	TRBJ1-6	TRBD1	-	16	TGTGCCAGCAGCAAACTCCAGGGGGCTCGGGATTCACCCCTCCACTTT	CASSKLQGARDSPLHF
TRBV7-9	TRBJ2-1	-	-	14	TGTGCCAGCAGCGTGGACAGTCACTACAATGAGCAGTTCTTC	CASSVDSHYNEQFF
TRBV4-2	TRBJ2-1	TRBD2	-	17	TGTGCCAGCAGCCAAGCCGGGGGAGGGCCGGCGTACAATGAGCAGTTCTTC	CASSQAGGGPAYNEQFF
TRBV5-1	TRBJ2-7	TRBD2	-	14	TGCGCCAGCAGCTACACTAGCGGGAGGCCCGGGCAGTACTTC	CASSYTSGRPGQYF
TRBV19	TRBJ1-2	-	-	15	TGTGCCAGTAGTCCCGGGACACAATCTCACTATGGCTACACCTTC	CASSPGTQSHYGYTF
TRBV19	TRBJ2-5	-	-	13	TGTGCCAGTAGTATTCTTTTGCAAGAGACCCAGTACTTC	CASSILLQETQYF
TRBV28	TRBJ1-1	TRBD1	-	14	TGTGCCAGCAGCCTAACCTTGACAGGGAGTGAAGCTTTCTTT	CASSLTLTGSEAFF
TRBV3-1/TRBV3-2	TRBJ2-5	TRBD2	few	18	TGTGCCAGCAGCCAAGATCTTTTGGGACTAGCGGGGGTAGAGACCCAGTACTTC	CASSQDLLGLAGVETQYF
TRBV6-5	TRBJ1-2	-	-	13	TGTGCCAGCGGGGCGACATTAGGGCTTGGCTACACCTTC	CASGATLGLGYTF
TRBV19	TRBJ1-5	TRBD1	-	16	TGTGCCAGTAGTATAGTATACGGGACAGGGAATCAGCCCCAGCATTTT	CASSIVYGTGNQPQHF
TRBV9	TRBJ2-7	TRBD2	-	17	TGTGCCAGCAGCGTAGCCGATAGCGGGAGTTATTCCTACGAGCAGTACTTC	CASSVADSGSYSYEQYF
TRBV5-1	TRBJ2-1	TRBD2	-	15	TGCGCCAGCAGCGAGATAGCGGGCCCCTACAATGAGCAGTTCTTC	CASSEIAGPYNEQFF
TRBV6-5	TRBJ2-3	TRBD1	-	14	TGTGCCACCAGGGGGAGTGCTAGCACAGATACGCAGTATTTT	CATRGSASTDTQYF
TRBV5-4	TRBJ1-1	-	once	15	TGTGCCAGCAGCTTGCTTCTAAGCGGCTACACTGAAGCTTTCTTT	CASSLLLSGYTEAFF
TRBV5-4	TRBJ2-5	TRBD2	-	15	TGTGCCAGCAGCTCTAGCGGGGGGGCGGAGGAGACCCAGTACTTC	CASSSSGGAEETQYF
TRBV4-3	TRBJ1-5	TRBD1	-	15	TGCGCCAGCAGCCAAATACAGGGGAGCAATCAGCCCCAGCATTTT	CASSQIQGSNQPQHF
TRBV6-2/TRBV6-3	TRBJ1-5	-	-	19	TGTGCCAGCAGCTCCAGAATCCCCCTGGAGGTTGTGAATTATCAGCCCCAGCATTTT	CASSSRIPLEVVNYQPQHF
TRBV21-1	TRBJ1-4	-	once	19	TGTGCCAGCAGCAAAGGGCAGGGGCGCGAAGGTTCGTCTAATGAAAAACTGTTTTTT	CASSKGQGREGSSNEKLFF
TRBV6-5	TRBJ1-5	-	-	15	TGTGCCAGCAGTACAACACCGAATAGCAATCAGCCCCAGCATTTT	CASSTTPNSNQPQHF
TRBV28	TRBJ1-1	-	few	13	TGTGCCAGCAACGAGCTCAGGGGCACTGAAGCTTTCTTT	CASNELRGTEAFF
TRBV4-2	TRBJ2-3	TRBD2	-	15	TGTGCCAGCAGCCAAGCAACTAGCGGGGGCGGTACGCAGTATTTT	CASSQATSGGGTQYF
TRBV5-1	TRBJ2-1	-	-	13	TGCGCCAGCAGCCCCGGGGGCTACAATGAGCAGTTCTTC	CASSPGGYNEQFF
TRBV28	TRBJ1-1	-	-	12	TGTGCCAGCAGGGGCCGATACACTGAAGCTTTCTTT	CASRGRYTEAFF
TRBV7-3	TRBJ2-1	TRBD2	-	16	TGTGCCAGCAGCTTAATTACTAGCGGGAGTGGGTATGAGCAGTTCTTC	CASSLITSGSGYEQFF
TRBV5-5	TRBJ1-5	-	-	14	TGTGCCAGCAGCTTGGGGGCCGCAGGGCAGCCCCAGCATTTT	CASSLGAAGQPQHF
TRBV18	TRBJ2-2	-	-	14	TGTGCCAGCTCACCGGGATCCCGGGACGGGGAGCTGTTTTTT	CASSPGSRDGELFF
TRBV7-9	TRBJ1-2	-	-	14	TGTGCCAGCAGCTTTGGACTTAACGACTATGGCTACACCTTC	CASSFGLNDYGYTF
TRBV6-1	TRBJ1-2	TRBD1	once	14	TGTGCCAGCAGTGAACAGGGGGGAGGCTATGGCTACACCTTC	CASSEQGGGYGYTF
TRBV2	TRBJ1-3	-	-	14	TGTGCCAGCAGTGAAGTGCGGGGGGGAAACACCATATATTTT	CASSEVRGGNTIYF
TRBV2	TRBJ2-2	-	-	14	TGTGCCAGCAGGGACAGATCGAACACCGGGGAGCTGTTTTTT	CASRDRSNTGELFF
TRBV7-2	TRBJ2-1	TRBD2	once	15	TGTGCCAGCAGTTTCACTAGCGGGGCGAACAATGAGCAGTTCTTC	CASSFTSGANNEQFF
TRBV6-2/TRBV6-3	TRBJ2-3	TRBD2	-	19	TGTGCCAGCAGCCCGGATCTAGCGGGAGTCGGGTTAAGGGCAGATACGCAGTATTTT	CASSPDLAGVGLRADTQYF
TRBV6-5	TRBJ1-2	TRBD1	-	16	TGTGCCAGCAGTTCGACAGGGGACCCTCTAGGCTATGGCTACACCTTC	CASSSTGDPLGYGYTF
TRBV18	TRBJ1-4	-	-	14	TGTGCCAGCTCCGCCGGGTCACTAAATGAAAAACTGTTTTTT	CASSAGSLNEKLFF
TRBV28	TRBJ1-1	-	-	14	TGTGCCAGCACCAGGATACAAATGAACACTGAAGCTTTCTTT	CASTRIQMNTEAFF
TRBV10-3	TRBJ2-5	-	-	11	TGTGCCTCAAGCCTGGGCGAGACCCAGTACTTC	CASSLGETQYF